One sample yielded the 11 T cell receptor beta chains listed below, sequenced in a study of blood T cells in healthy people across ages. A second PCR, run for roughly 7 to 11 cycles, used a sample-barcoded 5' primer plus a J-beta primer mix. In TCRdb, the 5' RACE reads were re-called with MiXCR into one record per CDR3 protein. The sample shows some 700,000 distinct CDR3 sequences, 22% of them seen only once. The specimen sequenced was blood. The receptors shown here come from a man aged 65 to 85 in good health.

V usage is TRBV11-2 and J usage is TRBJ2-4; D is perhaps TRBD1 or TRBD2 (5 bases each). Trimming removed 7 bases from V and 6 bases from J, with 10 bases in between. This CDR3 is built from 12 residues. The germline V gene has CDR1 SGHAT and CDR2 FQNNGV. CDR3 residues: CASTTGGNIQYF. The CDR3 DNA is TGTGCCAGCACCACTGGGGGAAACATTCAGTACTTC. The full variable domain, completed using reference TRBV11-2 and TRBJ2-4, is EAGVAQSPRYKIIEKRQSVAFWCNPISGHATLYWYQQILGQGPKLLIQFQNNGVVDDSQLPKDRFSAERLKGVDSTLKIQPAKLEDSAVYLCASTTGGNIQYFGAGTRLSVL.

The chain has TRBV4-1 and TRBJ2-7, with 9 bases matching TRBD1. Per germline, CDR1 MGHRA and CDR2 YSYEKL. The CDR3 extends over 16 amino acids. The junction had 7 bases not matched to a gene; V was cut back by 0 bases and J by 4 bases. The CDR3 DNA reads as TGCGCCAGCAGCCAAGATTCTTGGGGACAGGGATACGAGCAGTACTTC. Translation gives CASSQDSWGQGYEQYF.

V usage is TRBV7-9 and J usage is TRBJ1-6; unclear D gene. This CDR3 region has 12 residues. Looked up from germline, CDR1 is SEHNR and CDR2 is FQNEAQ (reference sequence). V dropped 4 bases and J dropped 8 bases, with 6 bases sitting between them. The CDR3 DNA reads TGTGCCAGCAGCTCGTTCGATTCACCCCTCCACTTT. Encoded protein: CASSSFDSPLHF.

The DNA of the CDR3 is TGTGCCAGCAGCTTAGTACTAGCGGCCATCCAAGAGACCCAGTACTTC. Encoded protein: CASSLVLAAIQETQYF. The V call is TRBV11-2, the J call TRBJ2-5, with 8 bases that match TRBD2. The trim removed 1 base at V and 1 base at J, leaving 5 bases unmatched. Looked up from germline, CDR1 is SGHAT and CDR2 is FQNNGV. The CDR3 is 16 amino acids.

There are a few counts of this clonotype. The chain combines TRBV5-1 with TRBJ2-1; 11 bases are a match to TRBD2. V shed 1 base, J shed 9 bases, and the junction held 6 bases outside the gene matches. Per the germline V gene, CDR1 is SGHRS and CDR2 is YFSETQ. CDR3 length equals 15 residues. The CDR3 spells CASSLIAGGPGEQFF. The CDR3 DNA reads as TGCGCCAGCAGCTTGATAGCGGGGGGGCCGGGTGAGCAGTTCTTC.

The V call is TRBV19, the J call TRBJ2-4; 11 bases agree with TRBD2. The junction had 8 bases not matched to a gene; V was cut back by 3 bases and J by 4 bases. Germline-derived CDR1 and CDR2 are LNHDA and SQIVND (reference sequence). This CDR3 region has 17 residues. The CDR3 bases are TGTGCCAGTAGTATCAGGACTAGCGGGCGACCAAAAAACATTCAGTACTTC. Translated: CASSIRTSGRPKNIQYF.

The J gene is TRBJ1-5, the V gene TRBV7-6; D is ambiguous. The CDR3 has 14 amino acids. Germline V gene lookup returns CDR1 SGHVS and CDR2 FNYEAQ. V lost 2 bases, J lost 3 bases, and 8 bases lay in between. CDR3 loop: CASSLSPINQPQHF. The DNA for the CDR3 is TGTGCCAGCAGCTTAAGCCCCATCAATCAGCCCCAGCATTTT.

The rearrangement joins TRBV4-3 to TRBJ1-6, with D tentatively TRBD1 (6 bases). Germline V gives CDR1 LGHNA, CDR2 YSLEER. Trimming stripped 1 base from V and 7 bases from J, with 11 bases between. This CDR3 is built from 15 residues. The chain's CDR3 is CASSQGSQGNSPLHF. As DNA, the CDR3 is TGCGCCAGCAGCCAAGGATCGCAGGGGAATTCACCCCTCCACTTT.

The sample holds many counts of this clonotype. The CDR3 bases are TGTGCCAGCAGCTCGAAGGACAATTACAATGAGCAGTTCTTC. It translates to CASSSKDNYNEQFF. This chain links TRBV7-8 with TRBJ2-1; perhaps TRBD1 as D (5 bases). The CDR3 covers 14 residues. Per germline, CDR1 SGHVS and CDR2 FQNEAQ. Between the trimmed V and J ends, which lost 4 bases and 4 bases, there was a span of 11 bases.

This clonotype was detected a few times. The junction does not match germline at one end; this may be a read error. J is TRBJ2-7 and V is TRBV5-1; D is unclear. This CDR3 has 15 residues. Germline lookup yields CDR1 SGHRS and CDR2 YFSETQ. The chain's CDR3 is CASSPTLPTDGLGFF. For the CDR3, the DNA is TGCGCCAGCAGCCCCACGTTACCCACTGACGGTCTAGGGTTCTTC.

This clonotype was counted at least ten times. This chain uses TRBV9 with TRBJ2-2, with D possibly being TRBD1 or TRBD2 (5 bases each). CDR1 and CDR2 from the germline V gene are SGDLS and YYNGEE. Trimming took off 2 bases at V and 7 bases at J, with 6 bases between the two ends. The CDR3 has 12 residues. CDR3 amino acids: CASSVGGGELFF. The DNA of the CDR3 is TGTGCCAGCAGCGTTGGGGGCGGGGAGCTGTTTTTT.